The TCR beta chain under discussion was sequenced for a study of T cell responses to AZD1222 COVID-19 vaccine. Findings and limits, study-wide: Among those given AZD1222, only 6 or 7 were seropositive at baseline. Spike regions recognized by vaccine-associated CD4 TCRs spanned the protein, led by 160-218 and 743-854. Most donors were white British and more were female, and clonal diversity was possibly underestimated. Regions left unmutated in variants are reportedly the target of nearly half of spike-specific TCRs.

V gave up 0 bases and J gave up 4 bases, with 13 bases separating them. CDR1 and CDR2 from the germline V gene are SGHRS and YFSETQ. The CDR3 covers 15 residues. Comments on this clone: Its antigen is currently unknown.

Some clones are missing from TCRdb's copy, which holds only in-frame ones; the method was immunoSEQ multiplex PCR. The sample shows around 200,000 clones, approximately 93% of them seen only once. This chain connects TRBV5-1 to TRBJ1-2; a possible D gene is TRBD1 (6 bases). This clonotype originated in an adult in good health. The source material was peripheral blood, sampled on day 0 of AZD1222 vaccination. CDR3 in amino acids: CASSLDGGSLYGYTF. The CDR3 coding sequence is TGCGCCAGCAGCTTGGACGGGGGCTCTCTCTATGGCTACACCTTC.